This T cell receptor (beta chain) was captured in a study of OX40 agonist ivuxolimab in advanced cancers. Assay used: immunoSEQ multiplex PCR; TCRdb lists only in-frame clones, some missing. The data contain under 75,000 clones, 80% to 90% of them singletons. The sequence was collected from an adult with an advanced solid tumor such as melanoma, head and neck, liver or kidney cancer. Here the sequenced sample was CD4+ or CD8+ T cells sorted from blood, taken in a trial of the OX40 agonist ivuxolimab.

CDR3: CASSNRSPGGNQPQHF. The CDR3, as DNA: TGTGCCAGCAGTAACCGATCCCCAGGGGGCAATCAGCCCCAGCATTTT. The rearrangement joins TRBV28 to TRBJ1-5; tentative D call: TRBD1 (6 bases). The CDR3 runs 16 residues. V gave up 5 bases and J gave up 2 bases, with 16 bases separating them. Germline loops: CDR1 MDHEN, CDR2 SYDVKM.